This T cell receptor beta chain was retrieved from a study of T cell changes during pregnancy in multiple sclerosis (dated by TCRdb to the late 2010s). Concerning the study at large: The study examined how the T cell repertoire changed over the course of pregnancy in women with multiple sclerosis.

V and J are truncated by 3 bases and 6 bases respectively, leaving an intervening sequence of 15 bases. There are 14 amino acids in the CDR3, from cysteine to phenylalanine inclusive. The retained sequence is limited to the CDR3, 42 bases, with the frame set at the first base. From a lookup of the germline V gene, CDR1 and CDR2 are SGDLS and YYNGEE. Libraries were prepared through the immunoSEQ multiplex PCR assay. TCRdb took this table from immuneACCESS and kept in-frame rearrangements with V and J called. Such tables lack part of the clones; where checked against another copy, unresolved V genes explain under half of the gap, and the rest is unexplained. This sample has about 46,000 clones in its table, and roughly 93% of those were observed once. The top ten clones comprise 4% to 5.5% of the sample. Concerning this clone: The target of this receptor is not known. No much larger clonotype is one base removed from it; base qualities were not supplied.

The chain employs TRBV9 and TRBJ1-1, with the D segment identity uncertain. The source of this sequence is a female donor with multiple sclerosis, enrolled in a pregnancy study. The sample was CD8+ T cells from peripheral blood mononuclear cells, taken in the first trimester of pregnancy. The CDR3: CASSEVLAGSEAFF. The nucleotide sequence is TGTGCCAGCAGCGAGGTTCTAGCGGGCTCTGAAGCTTTCTTT.